This T cell receptor beta chain was sequenced in a study of a mutant IDH1 vaccine in newly diagnosed glioma. Time point specified: week 23, last vaccination. Vaccination comprised doses that each held 300 ug of mutant IDH1 20-mer peptide, plus topical imiquimod. This table comes from immunoSEQ multiplex PCR, and its TCRdb copy is limited to in-frame clones, with some not included. This table has approximately 39,000 clones, roughly 79% appearing once. Germline loops: CDR1 SEHNR, CDR2 FQNEAQ (reference sequence). V lost 2 bases, J lost 7 bases, and 5 bases lay in between. CDR3 length: 12 residues. This clone appeared a few times. Its specificity is unknown.

This chain joins TRBV7-9 and TRBJ2-2; no reliable D call. This TCR derives from a man aged 40-50 years with glioma. Sequenced here: PBMCs, sampled from a glioma patient whose treatment included an IDH1 peptide vaccine. DNA for the CDR3: TGTGCCAGCAGCTTAAAGGTCGGGGAGCTGTTTTTT. The encoded protein is CASSLKVGELFF. The complete variable domain, with remaining parts taken from reference TRBV7-9 and TRBJ2-2, reads DTGVSQNPRHKITKRGQNVTFRCDPISEHNRLYWYRQTLGQGPEFLTYFQNEAQLEKSRLLSDRFSAERPKGSFSTLEIQRTEQGDSAMYLCASSLKVGELFFGEGSRLTVL.